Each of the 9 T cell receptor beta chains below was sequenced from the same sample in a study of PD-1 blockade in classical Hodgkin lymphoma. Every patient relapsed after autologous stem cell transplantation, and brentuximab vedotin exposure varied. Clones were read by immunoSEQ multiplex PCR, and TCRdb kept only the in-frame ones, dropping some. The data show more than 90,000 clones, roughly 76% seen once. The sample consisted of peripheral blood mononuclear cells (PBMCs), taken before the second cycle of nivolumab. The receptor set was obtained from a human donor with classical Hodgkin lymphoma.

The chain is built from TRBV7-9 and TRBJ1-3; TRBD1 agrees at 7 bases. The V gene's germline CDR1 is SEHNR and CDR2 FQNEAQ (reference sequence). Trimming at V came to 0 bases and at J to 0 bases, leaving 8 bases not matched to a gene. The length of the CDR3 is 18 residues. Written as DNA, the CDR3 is TGTGCCAGCAGCTTAGCGCGAGGGACAGCCGACTCTGGAAACACCATATATTTT. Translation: CASSLARGTADSGNTIYF.

The CDR3 sequence is CACGVGDTQYF. CDR3 sequence (DNA): TGTGCCTGTGGCGTTGGAGATACGCAGTATTTT. The chain has TRBV30 and TRBJ2-3; no definite D call. Germline values: CDR1 GTSNPN, CDR2 SVGIG (reference sequence). CDR3 size: 11 residues. V was pared by 6 bases and J by 5 bases, with 9 bases between. Supplemented by reference TRBV30 and TRBJ2-3, the full variable domain reads SQTIHQWPATLVQPVGSPLSLECTVEGTSNPNLYWYRQAAGRGLQLLFYSVGIGQISSEVPQNLSASRPQDRQFILSSKKLLLSDSGFYLCACGVGDTQYFGPGTRLTVL.

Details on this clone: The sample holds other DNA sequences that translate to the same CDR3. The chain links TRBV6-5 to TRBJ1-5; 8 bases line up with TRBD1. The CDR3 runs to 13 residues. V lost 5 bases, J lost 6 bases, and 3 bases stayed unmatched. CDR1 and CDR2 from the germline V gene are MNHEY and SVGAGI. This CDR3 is CASSTGGGQPQHF. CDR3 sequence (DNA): TGTGCCAGCAGTACAGGGGGTGGTCAGCCCCAGCATTTT.

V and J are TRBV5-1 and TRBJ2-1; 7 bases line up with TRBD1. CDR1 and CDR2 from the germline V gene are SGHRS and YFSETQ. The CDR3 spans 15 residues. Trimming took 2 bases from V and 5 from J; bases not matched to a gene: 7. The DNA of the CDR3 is TGCGCCAGCAGCTTACGGCCAGGGGGAGACAATGAGCAGTTCTTC. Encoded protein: CASSLRPGGDNEQFF.

Here the CDR3 reads CASSPARRGTDTQYF. The CDR3 coding sequence is TGTGCCAGCAGCCCAGCGCGCCGGGGCACAGATACGCAGTATTTT. The chain has TRBV11-2 and TRBJ2-3; D remains unclear. CDR1 is SGHAT, CDR2 FQNNGV, per germline. The CDR3 is 15 residues long. Deletions cut 5 bases from V and 1 base from J, with 13 bases between.

CDR3 amino acids: CASSPQYGREPNIQYF. CDR3 bases: TGTGCCAGCAGCCCACAATACGGGCGGGAGCCAAACATTCAGTACTTC. The V call is TRBV9, the J call TRBJ2-4; 7 nucleotides match TRBD2. Germline lookup yields CDR1 SGDLS and CDR2 YYNGEE. Trimming took 4 bases from V and 6 from J; bases not matched to a gene: 13. This CDR3 comprises 16 residues.

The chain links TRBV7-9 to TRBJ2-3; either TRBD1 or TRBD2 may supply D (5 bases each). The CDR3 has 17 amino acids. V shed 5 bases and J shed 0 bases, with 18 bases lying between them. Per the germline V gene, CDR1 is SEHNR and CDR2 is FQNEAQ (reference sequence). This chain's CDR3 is CASSPLPGTDSTDTQYF. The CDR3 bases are TGTGCCAGCAGCCCCCTTCCCGGGACGGATAGCACAGATACGCAGTATTTT.

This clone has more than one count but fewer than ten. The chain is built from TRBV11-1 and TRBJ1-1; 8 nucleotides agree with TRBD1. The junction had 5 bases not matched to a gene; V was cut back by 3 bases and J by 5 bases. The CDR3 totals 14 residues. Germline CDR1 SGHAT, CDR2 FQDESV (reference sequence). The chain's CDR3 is CASSLDRVGTEAFF. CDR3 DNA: TGTGCCAGCAGCTTGGACAGGGTGGGGACTGAAGCTTTCTTT.

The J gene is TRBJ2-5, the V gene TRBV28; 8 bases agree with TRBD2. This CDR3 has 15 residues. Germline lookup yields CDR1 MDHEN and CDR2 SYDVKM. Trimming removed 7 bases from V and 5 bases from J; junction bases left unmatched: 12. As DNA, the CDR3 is TGTGCCAGCACCCACGAAGCGGGAGTAGGGGAGACCCAGTACTTC. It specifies CASTHEAGVGETQYF.